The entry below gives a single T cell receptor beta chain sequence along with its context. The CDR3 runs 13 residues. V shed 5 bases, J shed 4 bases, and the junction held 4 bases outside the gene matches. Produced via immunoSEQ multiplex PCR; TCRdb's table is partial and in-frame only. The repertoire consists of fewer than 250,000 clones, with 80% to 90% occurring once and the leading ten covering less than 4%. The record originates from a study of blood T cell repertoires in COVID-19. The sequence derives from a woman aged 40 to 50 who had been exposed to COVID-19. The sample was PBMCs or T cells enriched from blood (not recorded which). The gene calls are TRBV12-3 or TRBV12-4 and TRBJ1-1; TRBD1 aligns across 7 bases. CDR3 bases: TGTGCCAGCAGTCACCCAGGGGGCACTGAAGCTTTCTTT. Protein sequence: CASSHPGGTEAFF.